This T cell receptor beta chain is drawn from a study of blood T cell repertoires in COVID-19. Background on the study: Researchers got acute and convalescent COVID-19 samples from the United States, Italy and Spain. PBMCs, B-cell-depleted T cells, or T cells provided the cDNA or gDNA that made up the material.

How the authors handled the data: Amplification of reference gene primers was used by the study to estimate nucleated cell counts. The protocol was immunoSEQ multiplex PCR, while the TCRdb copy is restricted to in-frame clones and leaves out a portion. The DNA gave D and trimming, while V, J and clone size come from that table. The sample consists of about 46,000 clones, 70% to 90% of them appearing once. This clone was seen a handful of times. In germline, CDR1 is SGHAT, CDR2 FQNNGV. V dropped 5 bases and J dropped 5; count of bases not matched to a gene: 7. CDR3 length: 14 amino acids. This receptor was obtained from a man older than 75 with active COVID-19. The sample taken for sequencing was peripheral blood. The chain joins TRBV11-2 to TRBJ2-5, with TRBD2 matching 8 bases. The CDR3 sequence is CASSTNRGGETQYF. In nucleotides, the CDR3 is TGTGCCAGCAGCACAAACCGGGGGGGGGAGACCCAGTACTTC.